The 25 T cell receptor beta chains below were found in one sample sequenced in a study of early T cells in non-severe SARS-CoV-2 infection. TCRdb re-called the 5' RACE reads through MiXCR, storing one row per CDR3 protein. This sample has under 70,000 distinct CDR3 sequences, with 9.5% to 15% found just once. Material for sequencing was whole blood. These TCRs come from an adult who was a healthcare worker with PCR-confirmed SARS-CoV-2 infection or an uninfected control (not recorded which).

The chain couples TRBV2 to TRBJ2-2; D remains unclear. CDR3 length: 12 residues. Deletions cut 6 bases from V and 6 bases from J, with 8 bases between. Germline values: CDR1 SNHLY, CDR2 FYNNEI. Here the CDR3 DNA reads TGTGCCAGCAGGGGGTATGCCGGGGAGCTGTTTTTT. Translating gives CASRGYAGELFF.

DNA of the CDR3: TGTGCCAGTAGTTTCAGACGAGTAGGCGAAAAACTGTTTTTT. Residues: CASSFRRVGEKLFF. V and J are TRBV19 and TRBJ1-4; D call uncertain. V dropped 5 bases and J dropped 8 bases, with 15 bases sitting between them. Per germline, CDR1 LNHDA and CDR2 SQIVND (reference sequence). The CDR3 runs 14 residues.

The CDR3 is CASSLQGRSYNEQFF. The CDR3 nucleotides are TGTGCCAGCAGTTTACAGGGCCGCTCCTACAATGAGCAGTTCTTC. The chain couples TRBV12-3 or TRBV12-4 to TRBJ2-1; weak D call: TRBD1 (5 bases). CDR3 length equals 15 residues. Trimming pared 2 bases from V and 0 bases from J, leaving 8 bases between.

J is TRBJ2-1 and V is TRBV7-8; 9 bases agree with TRBD1. Unmatched junction bases numbered 5, after V lost 4 bases and J lost 4 bases. Germline assignment: CDR1 SGHVS and CDR2 FQNEAQ. The CDR3 sequence is 15 residues long. This CDR3 reads CASSWGQGTYNEQFF. For the CDR3, the DNA is TGTGCCAGCAGCTGGGGACAGGGTACTTACAATGAGCAGTTCTTC.

There are many counts of this clonotype. The chain uses TRBV7-2 and TRBJ2-2; D possibly corresponds to TRBD1 (7 bases). CDR3 length equals 15 residues. With 5 bases removed from V and 5 bases from J, the gap between germline ends came to 15 bases. The V gene's germline CDR1 is SGHTA and CDR2 FQGNSA. The CDR3 sequence is CASSPRQGGTGELFF. For the CDR3, the DNA is TGTGCCAGCAGCCCGAGACAGGGAGGAACCGGGGAGCTGTTTTTT.

This clonotype was observed many times. The rearrangement uses TRBV6-6 and TRBJ2-3; the D gene could be TRBD1 or TRBD2 (5 bases each). Trimming stripped 6 bases from V and 3 bases from J, with 16 bases between. Germline CDR1 and CDR2: MNHNY and SVGAGI (reference sequence). The CDR3 consists of 15 residues. The CDR3 sequence is CASRRDPRPTDTQYF. CDR3 bases: TGTGCCAGCAGAAGGGACCCGCGCCCTACAGATACGCAGTATTTT.

On this clonotype: Relative to the germline gene, one junction end is altered; a read error may explain this. The chain combines TRBV7-7 with TRBJ2-2, with D possibly matching TRBD2 (6 bases). In germline, CDR1 is SSHAT, CDR2 FNYEAQ (reference sequence). This CDR3 is 15 amino acids long. The CDR3 reads CASSSGLSLAGELFF. For the CDR3, the DNA is TGTGCTAGCAGCTCGGGACTTAGTCTAGCCGGGGAGCTGTTTTTT.

This clonotype was seen many times. This chain joins TRBV18 and TRBJ1-5, with D tentatively TRBD1 (5 bases). The V and J ends lost 2 bases and 0 bases respectively, with 5 bases between them. The V gene's germline CDR1 is KGHSH and CDR2 LQKENI. The length of the CDR3 is 14 residues. CDR3 bases: TGTGCCAGCTCACCAGGGACTAGCAATCAGCCCCAGCATTTT. Protein product: CASSPGTSNQPQHF.

This clonotype was detected many times. CDR3: CASREASYNEQFF. CDR3 nucleotides: TGTGCCAGCAGGGAAGCCTCCTACAATGAGCAGTTCTTC. The gene calls are TRBV7-8 and TRBJ2-1; no definite D call. Germline V CDR1 and CDR2: SGHVS, FQNEAQ. The CDR3 contains 13 residues. The ends were cut back, 6 bases at V and 0 bases at J, with 6 bases in the middle.

V usage is TRBV9 and J usage is TRBJ2-3; 7 nucleotides agree with TRBD2. The germline V gene encodes CDR1 SGDLS and CDR2 YYNGEE. The CDR3 is 14 amino acids. With V trimmed by 4 bases and J by 8 bases, 10 bases remained unmatched. The DNA for the CDR3 is TGTGCCAGCAGCACTAGCGCGGTGGAGGGTACGCAGTATTTT. As protein: CASSTSAVEGTQYF.

The rearrangement uses TRBV7-3 and TRBJ2-1, with TRBD2 matching over 7 bases. V gave up 2 bases and J gave up 1 base; unmatched junction bases: 2. The CDR3 contains 15 residues. In germline, CDR1 is SGHTA, CDR2 FQGTGA. The CDR3 spells CASSLAGVSYNEQFF. DNA of the CDR3: TGTGCCAGCAGCTTAGCGGGGGTTTCCTACAATGAGCAGTTCTTC.

Note on this clonotype: Since a much larger clone is just one base distant, this may be a read error. V is TRBV7-9 and J is TRBJ2-7, with TRBD1 matching over 7 bases. The germline gives CDR1 SEHNR, CDR2 FQNEAQ (reference sequence). Trimming took 4 bases from V and 5 from J; bases not matched to a gene: 2. The CDR3 is made up of 12 amino acids. The chain's CDR3 is CASSSDRHEQYF. The CDR3 DNA follows: TGTGCCAGCAGCTCGGACAGGCACGAGCAGTACTTC.

This clonotype has a count of ten or more. The chain joins TRBV7-9 to TRBJ2-7; possible D gene TRBD2, 6 bases. V lost 1 base and J lost 8, with 12 bases in between. Germline CDR1 is SEHNR and CDR2 is FQNEAQ (reference sequence). The CDR3 totals 13 residues. In nucleotides, the CDR3 is TGTGCCAGCAGCTTAGAATTGCGGGACCAGCAGTACTTC. It yields the protein CASSLELRDQQYF.

In its sample, this clonotype was seen a few times. The V call is TRBV7-2, the J call TRBJ2-2, with 9 bases that match TRBD2. CDR3 size: 17 residues. J lost 3 bases, V lost 1 base, and 6 bases had no gene match. CDR1 is SGHTA and CDR2 is FQGNSA in the germline V gene. This chain's CDR3 is CASSLEGGRAYTGELFF. The CDR3 nucleotides are TGTGCCAGCAGCTTAGAAGGCGGGAGGGCCTACACCGGGGAGCTGTTTTTT.

Many counts were recorded for this clonotype. CDR3 residues: CSVDGSTDTQYF. In DNA, the CDR3 is TGCAGCGTTGATGGCAGCACAGATACGCAGTATTTT. J is TRBJ2-3 and V is TRBV29-1; D remains ambiguous. CDR3 size: 12 residues. Deletions cut 3 bases from V and 0 bases from J, with 4 bases between. From germline, CDR1 is SQVTM and CDR2 ANQGSEA.

At least ten counts were recorded for this clonotype. CDR3 residues: CASKEGNAYNSPLHF. DNA of the CDR3: TGTGCCAGCAAGGAGGGAAACGCTTATAATTCACCCCTCCACTTT. V is TRBV6-5 and J is TRBJ1-6; no clear D gene. Germline V gives CDR1 MNHEY, CDR2 SVGAGI. V was pared by 7 bases and J by 4 bases, with 14 bases between. The CDR3 has 15 residues.

V is TRBV6-1 and J is TRBJ1-2; D possibly corresponds to TRBD1 (6 bases). The V end was cut by 3 bases, the J end by 4 bases, with 12 bases between. From germline, CDR1 is MNHNS and CDR2 SASEGT. The CDR3 covers 14 residues. The CDR3: CASSETTGSYGYTF. CDR3 nucleotide sequence: TGTGCCAGCAGTGAGACTACAGGGAGCTATGGCTACACCTTC.

The chain employs TRBV6-1 and TRBJ2-3; D is unresolved. Trimming cost V 3 bases and J 10 bases, with 11 bases left between them. CDR3 length: 12 residues. Per germline, CDR1 MNHNS and CDR2 SASEGT. In nucleotides, the CDR3 is TGTGCCAGCAGTGAGCGTCTTAGGGCGCAGTATTTT. Translation: CASSERLRAQYF.

The sample holds many counts of this clonotype. The J gene is TRBJ1-5, the V gene TRBV7-2, with D possibly TRBD1 on 5 matching bases. The CDR3 covers 13 residues. CDR1 is SGHTA and CDR2 is FQGNSA in the germline V gene. The V end was cut by 0 bases, the J end by 6 bases, with 6 bases between. The CDR3 DNA reads TGTGCCAGCAGCTTAGCGGGGGGTCAGCCCCAGCATTTT. Translating gives CASSLAGGQPQHF.

This chain uses TRBV5-1 with TRBJ2-1; D is ambiguous. V was cut by 0 bases and J by 4 bases, with 8 bases left in between. The CDR3 covers 14 residues. Germline-derived CDR1 and CDR2 are SGHRS and YFSETQ. This CDR3 is CASSLGAVYNEQFF. The CDR3 DNA reads TGCGCCAGCAGCTTGGGCGCAGTATACAATGAGCAGTTCTTC.

In regard to this clonotype: Lacking the conserved final phenylalanine or tryptophan, this CDR3 likely reflects a read error. The chain combines TRBV6-5 with TRBJ2-7; D might be TRBD1 (6 bases). The V end was cut by 4 bases, the J end by 0 bases, with 13 bases between. CDR3 length equals 15 residues. Germline assignment: CDR1 MNHEY and CDR2 SVGAGI. The CDR3 DNA reads as TGTGCCAGCAGTTCCAGGACAGTCTTCTCCTACGAGCAGTACATC. Translation: CASSSRTVFSYEQYI.

This clonotype appeared a few times. V and J are TRBV19 and TRBJ2-7; D could derive from TRBD1 or TRBD2 (5 bases each). The CDR3 runs 15 residues. CDR1 and CDR2 from the germline V gene are LNHDA and SQIVND (reference sequence). V gave up 3 bases and J gave up 3 bases, with 15 bases separating them. Here the CDR3 DNA reads TGTGCCAGTAGTATTCTTAGTCGGGGCGTCTACGAGCAGTACTTC. This codes for CASSILSRGVYEQYF.

This clonotype was seen repeatedly, ten times or more. The chain uses TRBV2 and TRBJ2-3, with D perhaps matching TRBD1 or TRBD2 (5 bases each). The germline V gene encodes CDR1 SNHLY and CDR2 FYNNEI. The CDR3 covers 14 residues. Trimming stripped 6 bases from V and 2 bases from J, with 12 bases between. The chain's CDR3 is CASSWDRNTDTQYF. CDR3 DNA sequence: TGTGCCAGCAGCTGGGACCGAAACACAGATACGCAGTATTTT.

This clonotype was seen ten or more times. V gene TRBV19 combines with J gene TRBJ1-5, with 8 bases matching TRBD1. Unmatched junction bases numbered 14, after V lost 1 base and J lost 0 bases. This CDR3 comprises 20 residues. Germline-derived CDR1 and CDR2 are LNHDA and SQIVND (reference sequence). CDR3 amino acids: CASSIGLGQANSYSNQPQHF. CDR3 sequence (DNA): TGTGCCAGTAGTATAGGGCTGGGACAGGCAAACTCGTATAGCAATCAGCCCCAGCATTTT.

This chain links TRBV27 with TRBJ2-5, with D perhaps matching TRBD2 (5 bases). Germline values: CDR1 MNHEY, CDR2 SMNVEV (reference sequence). This CDR3 spans 13 amino acids. Trimming took off 2 bases at V and 4 bases at J, with 8 bases between the two ends. CDR3 bases: TGTGCCAGCAGTTTACGAGGGTTAGAGACCCAGTACTTC. The encoded protein is CASSLRGLETQYF.